The clone carrying this T cell receptor (beta chain) was counted once. This specimen belongs to a study of blood T cell repertoires in COVID-19. Study-wide context: Collection of acute and convalescent COVID-19 samples took place in the United States, Italy and Spain. In each case, the material was cDNA or gDNA derived from T cells, B-cell-depleted T cells, or PBMCs.

Study processing details: Cell counts per sample came from amplifying reference gene primers. The data were produced by immunoSEQ multiplex PCR, yet TCRdb's version contains in-frame clones alone and is incomplete. The V and J calls and clone size come from that table; D and trimming were worked out from the DNA. The sample carries around 100,000 clones, 85% to 90% recorded once. Germline V gene lookup returns CDR1 SGDLS and CDR2 YYNGEE. V dropped 5 bases and J dropped 0 bases, with 18 bases sitting between them. The CDR3 has 16 residues. The specimen was peripheral blood. This TCR derives from a human donor in a cohort sampled during active COVID-19. The chain couples TRBV9 to TRBJ2-7; D not certain. CDR3 loop: CASRKEVEIPSYEQYF. As DNA, the CDR3 is TGTGCCAGCAGAAAAGAGGTGGAGATTCCCTCCTACGAGCAGTACTTC. Variable domain in full (rest from reference TRBV9 and TRBJ2-7): DSGVTQTPKHLITATGQRVTLRCSPRSGDLSVYWYQQSLDQGLQFLIQYYNGEERAKGNILERFSAQQFPDLHSELNLSSLELGDSALYFCASRKEVEIPSYEQYFGPGTRLTVT.